This T cell receptor (beta chain) derives from a study of human T cells and chemical hapten exposure. Study-level background: Per-sample TCR yield variability stemmed mainly from small pooled library volume differences.

General study points: No change in TCRs above 1 in 1000 frequency was produced by DPC sensitization.

Sample time point: healthy volunteer bleed at 6 weeks. Extraction of total RNA was performed on unfractionated whole blood. Unique molecular identifiers were attached to individual cDNA molecules during library preparation. In the original analysis: Across samples, TCR counts had a median of around 100,000 and ranged from about 20,000 to 750,000. In TCRdb, the RACE reads were re-called with MiXCR into one record per CDR3 protein. TCRdb's processing, not the study's, gives the V and J calls here. The sample records about 47,000 distinct CDR3 sequences, about 4% being singletons. V was clipped by 0 bases and J by 7 bases, with 13 bases between them. Germline V lookup: CDR1 SGHNT, CDR2 YYREEE (reference sequence). This CDR3 contains 15 residues. The sample holds a few counts of this clonotype. Antigen unknown.

Sequencing was done on a sample of whole blood. This sequence was found in a human donor in good health. Some clones in this sample may be carry-over from other donors' samples. This sequence joins TRBV5-4 and TRBJ1-4; tentatively, D is TRBD1 (5 bases). The chain's CDR3 is CASSLGGPSGEKLFF. For the CDR3, the DNA is TGTGCCAGCAGCTTGGGGGGCCCATCAGGTGAAAAACTGTTTTTT.